This T cell receptor beta chain derives from a study of HIV-infected patients and healthy controls (dated by TCRdb to 2013 to 2016). Some background on the complete study: The study asked whether deep sequencing of the TCR repertoire from small blood samples of HIV patients could detect immune perturbation and reconstitution. General study outcomes and caveats: Mean usage differed significantly between HIV-infected patients and controls for eight alpha and eight beta V genes. HLA typing of donors was not performed in the study. In the samples, alpha-beta chain pairing was left undetermined. HIV-infected repertoires showed significantly elevated mean Gini indices relative to controls, which possibly reflects oligoclonality. The study cohorts differed slightly in age and sex profile, but those differences did not account for the observed differences in diversity. MAIT cell alpha-chain CDR3s were found at high frequency in healthy controls but were severely depleted in HIV+ repertoires. Roughly threefold more distinct CDR3s and higher Shannon diversity were observed in healthy control repertoires than in untreated HIV+ repertoires. Comparisons were complicated by unequal numbers of distinct sequences between patients and controls, and rare events from HIV-infected data were overweighted by size-matching. More CDR3s were shared between individuals among healthy controls than among HIV+ patients, as measured by Jaccard index and by the count of highly shared sequences. Most CMV-associated CDR3s became more frequent during therapy, although their change was not significant, whereas HIV-associated CDR3s showed a significant decrease in frequency. In HIV-infected patients, the apparent post-therapy recovery of the Gini index was not replicated in size-matched repertoire data. Processing was restricted to sixteen HIV-infected individuals, which the authors judged to be a major constraint on the generalizability of the findings. The dynamics of distinct T-cell subpopulations could not be separated, and sequencing depth was restricted, because whole blood was used.

Using SuperScript III with primers targeting the alpha and beta constant regions, 500 to 550 ng of RNA was reverse transcribed. Separate alpha and beta chain libraries were generated by chain-specific third strand synthesis with multiplexing indices. In the protocol, all rearrangements within a chain were amplified with a single primer pair so that primer bias was avoided, and molecular barcodes were added to each cDNA molecule. Purified cDNA was joined by T4 RNA Ligase 1 to a 5' RACE adapter carrying a random hexamer and the SP2 sequencing primer site. Second strand synthesis was performed with Phusion polymerase and primed from the SP2 site, and slow temperature ramps were applied to favor optimal annealing. Each molecule's 12-nucleotide barcode consisted of two random hexamer sequences, both added before amplification and joined together. An amplification PCR of about 23 cycles with P5s and P7 primers came after a short first PCR that had added P5 and P7 adapter elements plus a second index. The libraries went through about 27 PCR cycles in total, were quantified on a Qubit, were sized on a Bioanalyzer, and were diluted to around 4.4 nM. Normalized libraries were sequenced on an Illumina MiSeq with 2 x 250 paired-end kits. MinElute columns were the means by which the reverse transcription reactions were cleaned up, and the reactions were eluted into approximately 10 ul Tris-Cl. Adapter ligations were incubated for around 20 hours at 16 degrees C and subsequently purified with AMPure XP beads at a 1:1 ratio. Per the original workflow: Demultiplexed FASTQ files were processed with a modified Decombinator by which V, J, insert and barcode information was output. Any sequence that shared a barcode yet differed from the dominant sequence was discarded as an error, and the number of original cDNA molecules was estimated by counting barcodes clustered at Levenshtein distance 3. Downstream analyses used R packages ineq, vegan, igraph and RCytoscape, with IMGT nomenclature and CDR3 definitions. The authors computed V gene usage over distinct sequences and counted each TCR a single time to avoid skew from clonal expansion. Within a donor, similarity networks joined unique CDR3 amino acid sequences in every case where two of them were separated by a single Levenshtein edit. Published HIV-specific CDR3s (around 91 alpha, roughly 690 beta) and CMV-specific CDR3s (more than 12 alpha, 250 or so beta) were compiled and searched for in the repertoires. It was shown by random subsampling to size-matched repertoires that the decreased diversity of patients was not caused by their lower sequence numbers. The public reads were reanalyzed by TCRdb: fastp trimming at Q25, MiXCR alignment, in-frame beta chains only. Identical CDR3 protein sequences are pooled into one entry, listed with their most common genes and DNA. The V and J calls shown here were made by TCRdb, not taken from the authors' results. This sample gives about 12,000 distinct CDR3 sequences in total; approximately 5% of them show up just once. The top ten hold roughly 3.8% of the sample.

Since whole blood was used without any cell fractionation, the repertoire reflected all peripheral T cells in unsorted form. As controls, some 11 uninfected healthy donors were sampled, and four of those donors gave samples twice, about three months apart. For RNA extraction, an approximately 2.5 ml sample of peripheral blood was drawn into Tempus tubes. The TURBO-DNase kit was used to remove leftover genomic DNA, and GLOBINclear was used to deplete globin mRNA. This clonotype qualifies as medium-sized (0.01 to 0.1%). Its antigen is currently not known. No quality values exist for individual bases; no much larger clone is one base distant. The specimen was blood. The receptor's source is an adult in good health.

The CDR3 region has the sequence CASSFTNLRDRWTEAFF. The sequenced DNA is TGTGCCAGCAGTTTCACTAATCTCCGGGACAGGTGGACTGAAGCTTTCTTT. The rearranged segments are TRBV6-5 and TRBJ1-1, with 8 junctional bases fitting TRBD1. The CDR3 numbers 17 residues from cysteine through phenylalanine. Only CDR3 DNA is held: 51 bases, read in frame from base 1. CDR1 MNHEY and CDR2 SVGAGI are derived from the germline V gene. Unmatched junction bases come to 15, with V trimmed by 4 bases and J by 5 bases.